Below, 19 T cell receptor beta chains from the same sample are listed, as sequenced in a study of identical twins. TCRdb redid the calling of the 5' RACE reads with MiXCR, one entry per CDR3 protein. Of about 720,000 distinct CDR3 sequences listed, around 8.6% are singletons. The sample was also linked to a second study, of yellow fever vaccine responses in identical twins.

The sequenced sample consisted of PBMCs. All receptors derive from a woman younger than 35 in good health.

This clonotype was counted many times. This chain connects TRBV4-2 to TRBJ1-1; no firm D call. Germline CDR1 reads LGHNA; CDR2 reads YNFKEQ. Trimming took 1 base from V and 0 from J, leaving 12 bases between them. The CDR3 extends over 16 amino acids. CDR3 nucleotides: TGTGCCAGCAGCCAAGTTTTGGGCGTGGTGAACACTGAAGCTTTCTTT. It yields the protein CASSQVLGVVNTEAFF.

This clonotype occurred a few times. This chain links TRBV2 with TRBJ1-5; no clear D. The germline V gene has CDR1 SNHLY and CDR2 FYNNEI. Trimming took off 5 bases at V and 7 bases at J, with 12 bases between the two ends. The CDR3 loop spans 13 amino acids. CDR3 DNA sequence: TGTGCCAGCAGTTTGTCGGTTCAACAGCCCCAGCATTTT. It codes for CASSLSVQQPQHF.

This clonotype has only a few counts. The V call is TRBV12-3 or TRBV12-4, the J call TRBJ2-4; 7 bases map to TRBD1. V lost 4 bases and J lost 9; bases outside the gene matches: 6. CDR3 length: 13 amino acids. The CDR3 reads CASSSTGESIQYF. CDR3 nucleotide sequence: TGTGCCAGCAGTTCTACAGGGGAGTCCATTCAGTACTTC.

This clonotype appeared a few times. The J gene is TRBJ2-5, the V gene TRBV29-1, with 8 bases that match TRBD2. The germline CDR1 and CDR2 sequences are SQVTM and ANQGSEA. There are 18 residues in the CDR3. V trimming: 1 base; J trimming: 4 bases; junction bases outside the gene matches: 17. The CDR3, as DNA: TGCAGCGTTGAAGGCCTAGTCGTAGAGCGGGCGGGAGGAGAGACCCAGTACTTC. Translation gives CSVEGLVVERAGGETQYF.

This clonotype was counted at least ten times. The CDR3 loop is CASNTDRGGNEQFF. The CDR3 DNA is TGTGCCAGCAACACGGACAGGGGGGGCAATGAGCAGTTCTTC. The J gene is TRBJ2-1, the V gene TRBV12-3 or TRBV12-4; 10 nucleotides align to TRBD1. The CDR3 loop spans 14 amino acids. V dropped 7 bases and J dropped 6; count of bases not matched to a gene: 6.

This clonotype was seen only a few times. The gene calls are TRBV20-1 and TRBJ2-1, with D possibly being TRBD2 (5 bases). The CDR3 is 14 amino acids. Germline-derived CDR1 and CDR2 are DFQATT and SNEGSKA (reference sequence). V lost 7 bases to trimming and J lost 5 bases, with 18 bases between them. CDR3 in DNA: TGCAGTGTTCTAGATCTGGCGGGTGACAATGAGCAGTTCTTC. It codes for CSVLDLAGDNEQFF.

The chain's CDR3 is CASSQGRWHNSPLHF. Written as DNA, the CDR3 is TGCGCCAGCAGCCAAGGAAGGTGGCACAATTCACCCCTCCACTTT. The V and J genes are TRBV4-3 and TRBJ1-6; no clear D. The ends were cut back, 1 base at V and 7 bases at J, with 11 bases in the middle. The CDR3 extends over 15 amino acids. The germline CDR1 and CDR2 sequences are LGHNA and YSLEER.

This clonotype was seen a handful of times. The rearrangement links TRBV24-1 to TRBJ1-5, with D maybe TRBD1 (5 bases). The germline gives CDR1 KGHDR, CDR2 SFDVKD. V lost 5 bases and J lost 7, with 14 bases in between. The CDR3 loop spans 14 amino acids. CDR3 coding DNA: TGTGCCACCAGTGTAAGGGGCGTCAAGCAGCCCCAGCATTTT. Its translation is CATSVRGVKQPQHF.

This clonotype was recorded a few times. The CDR3 sequence is CASSLDGSPSYEQYF. The CDR3 region has the DNA TGTGCCAGCAGCTTAGACGGGAGTCCCTCCTACGAGCAGTACTTC. V is TRBV7-2 and J is TRBJ2-7; tentative D call: TRBD2 (6 bases). The V end lost 1 base, the J end lost 0 bases, and 10 bases lay between the germline ends. CDR1 is SGHTA and CDR2 is FQGNSA in the germline V gene. The CDR3 spans 15 residues.

This clonotype was picked up many times. The CDR3 region is CASSQANKDRLYEQYF. CDR3 DNA: TGTGCCAGCAGCCAAGCTAACAAAGACAGGCTCTACGAGCAGTACTTC. The chain combines TRBV3-1 with TRBJ2-7; the D gene is possibly TRBD1 (6 bases). Germline CDR1 reads LGHDT; CDR2 reads YNNKEL (reference sequence). V lost 1 base, J lost 3 bases, and 16 bases lay in between. The CDR3 contains 16 residues.

This clonotype showed up many times. The CDR3 is CASSLKGSIYNEQFF. For the CDR3, the DNA is TGTGCCAGCAGCTTAAAGGGCAGCATCTACAATGAGCAGTTCTTC. The chain couples TRBV7-9 to TRBJ2-1; D gene uncertain. Germline values: CDR1 SEHNR, CDR2 FQNEAQ (reference sequence). The CDR3 totals 15 residues. Trimming took 2 bases from V and 3 from J, leaving 11 bases between them.

This clonotype was recorded a few times. V usage is TRBV20-1 and J usage is TRBJ2-7, with TRBD1 matching over 8 bases. V shed 6 bases, J shed 0 bases, and the junction held 4 bases outside the gene matches. Germline CDR1 is DFQATT and CDR2 is SNEGSKA (reference sequence). This CDR3 has 13 residues. The CDR3 sequence: CSALGQASYEQYF. As DNA, the CDR3 is TGCAGTGCCCTGGGACAGGCCTCCTACGAGCAGTACTTC.

This clonotype was counted many times. V and J are TRBV9 and TRBJ2-7; possibly TRBD2 for D (6 bases). The germline V and J ends were trimmed by 0 bases and 5 bases, with 9 bases remaining between them. Germline CDR1 SGDLS, CDR2 YYNGEE. The CDR3 length is 13 residues. CDR3: CASSVGLVNEQYF. CDR3 coding DNA: TGTGCCAGCAGCGTAGGACTAGTTAACGAGCAGTACTTC.

The chain links TRBV27 to TRBJ2-7; D is perhaps TRBD2 (5 bases). The length of the CDR3 is 13 residues. The V end lost 6 bases, the J end lost 2 bases, and 11 bases lay between the germline ends. Germline V gene sequence: CDR1 MNHEY, CDR2 SMNVEV (reference sequence). CDR3 sequence (DNA): TGTGCCAGCAGCTACGGGGTCACCTACGAGCAGTACTTC. Protein sequence: CASSYGVTYEQYF.

A few counts support this clonotype. The chain links TRBV20-1 to TRBJ2-5; 11 bases map to TRBD2. The germline gives CDR1 DFQATT, CDR2 SNEGSKA (reference sequence). CDR3 length: 17 residues. V lost 0 bases to trimming and J lost 4 bases; unmatched junction nucleotides: 10. The CDR3 DNA sequence: TGCAGTGCTAGAGACCCCCTTAGCGGGGGGGCTGGAGAGACCCAGTACTTC. This translates into CSARDPLSGGAGETQYF.

Only a few counts were recorded for this clonotype. The chain recombines TRBV7-6 with TRBJ1-1, with TRBD1 matching 7 bases. Germline trimming cut 5 bases from V and 7 bases from J; bases unmatched to any gene: 4. The CDR3 totals 12 residues. Germline CDR1 is SGHVS and CDR2 is FNYEAQ. The CDR3 DNA reads as TGTGCCAGCAGCCCCGACAGGGTTGAAGCTTTCTTT. Its translation: CASSPDRVEAFF.

This clonotype occurred a few times. This rearrangement joins TRBV6-5 to TRBJ2-3; 9 positions match TRBD2. This CDR3 spans 16 amino acids. J gave up 3 bases and V 0 bases, and 4 bases lay outside the gene matches. CDR1 is MNHEY, CDR2 SVGAGI, per germline. The chain's CDR3 is CASSYSHLAGTDTQYF. CDR3 in DNA: TGTGCCAGCAGTTACTCGCATCTAGCGGGGACAGATACGCAGTATTTT.

This clonotype was recorded many times. The V gene is TRBV6-2 or TRBV6-3, the J gene TRBJ2-7, with TRBD2 as a possible D gene (6 bases). V shed 2 bases and J shed 0 bases, with 11 bases lying between them. Germline-derived CDR1 and CDR2 are MNHEY and SVGEGT. The CDR3 length is 15 residues. CDR3 coding DNA: TGTGCCAGCAGTTACCGGGACTCCAGCTCCTACGAGCAGTACTTC. Protein: CASSYRDSSSYEQYF.

This clonotype was counted many times. The gene calls are TRBV12-3 or TRBV12-4 and TRBJ2-2; TRBD2 aligns across 7 bases. This CDR3 region has 17 residues. After removal of 6 bases from V and 2 bases from J, the junction contained 12 bases not matched to a gene. CDR3 coding DNA: TGTGCCAGCAGGGAAGGGAGGGTCCCCGAAAACACCGGGGAGCTGTTTTTT. Translated: CASREGRVPENTGELFF.